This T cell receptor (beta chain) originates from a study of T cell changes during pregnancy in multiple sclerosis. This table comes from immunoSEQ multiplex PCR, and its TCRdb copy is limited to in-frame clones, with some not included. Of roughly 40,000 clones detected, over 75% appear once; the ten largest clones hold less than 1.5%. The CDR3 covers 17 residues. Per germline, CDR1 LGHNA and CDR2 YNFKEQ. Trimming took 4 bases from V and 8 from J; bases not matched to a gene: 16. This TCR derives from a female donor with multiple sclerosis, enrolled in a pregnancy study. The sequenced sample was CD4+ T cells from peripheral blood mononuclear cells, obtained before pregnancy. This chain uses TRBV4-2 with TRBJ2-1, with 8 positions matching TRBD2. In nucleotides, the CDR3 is TGTGCCAGCAGCCCGCGACTTTTCCAGCGGGAGACGTATGAGCAGTTCTTC. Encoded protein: CASSPRLFQRETYEQFF.